This T cell receptor beta chain stems from a study of control samples from healthy donors and cancer patients. Libraries were prepared by immunoSEQ multiplex PCR; TCRdb keeps only in-frame clonotypes and omits some of them. The repertoire holds about 89,000 clones, with about 85% as singletons. The origin of this receptor is a middle-aged woman in good health. The sequenced material came from blood.

The CDR3 bases are TGCGCCAGCAGCTTTACAGGGGTCGAGCAGTACTTC. Translated, it gives CASSFTGVEQYF. This chain links TRBV10-1 with TRBJ2-7, with 7 bases matching TRBD1. The ends lost 6 bases at V and 6 bases at J; junction bases unmatched: 5. Germline V gene lookup returns CDR1 WNHNN and CDR2 SYGVQD (reference sequence). This CDR3 region has 12 residues.